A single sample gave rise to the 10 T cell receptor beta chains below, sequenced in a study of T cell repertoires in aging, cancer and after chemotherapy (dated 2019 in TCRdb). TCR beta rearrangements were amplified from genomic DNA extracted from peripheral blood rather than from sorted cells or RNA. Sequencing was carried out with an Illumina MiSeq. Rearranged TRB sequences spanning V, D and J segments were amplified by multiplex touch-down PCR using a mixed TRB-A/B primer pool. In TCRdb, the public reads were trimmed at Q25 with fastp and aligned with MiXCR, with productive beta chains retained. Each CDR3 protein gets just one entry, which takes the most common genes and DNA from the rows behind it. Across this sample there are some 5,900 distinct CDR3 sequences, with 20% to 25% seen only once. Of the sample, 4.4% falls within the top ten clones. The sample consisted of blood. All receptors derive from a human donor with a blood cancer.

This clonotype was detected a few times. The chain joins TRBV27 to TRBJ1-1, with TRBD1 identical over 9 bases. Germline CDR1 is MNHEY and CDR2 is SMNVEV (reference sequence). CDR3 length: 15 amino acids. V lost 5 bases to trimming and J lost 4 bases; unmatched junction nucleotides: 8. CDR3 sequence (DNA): TGTGCCAGCAGTAGGATGGGGACAGGGATCACTGAAGCTTTCTTT. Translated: CASSRMGTGITEAFF.

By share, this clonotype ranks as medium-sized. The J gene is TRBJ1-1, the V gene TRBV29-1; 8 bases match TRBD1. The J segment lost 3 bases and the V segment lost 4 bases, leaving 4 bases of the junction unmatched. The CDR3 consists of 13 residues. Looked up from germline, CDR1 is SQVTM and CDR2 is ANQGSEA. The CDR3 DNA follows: TGCAGCGTTGGCAGGGGGCAGGACACTGAAGCTTTCTTT. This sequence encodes CSVGRGQDTEAFF.

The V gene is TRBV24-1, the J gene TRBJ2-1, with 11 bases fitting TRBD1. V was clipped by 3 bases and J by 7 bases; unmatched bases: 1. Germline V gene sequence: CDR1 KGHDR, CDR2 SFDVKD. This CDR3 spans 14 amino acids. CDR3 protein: CATSDGTGGNEQFF. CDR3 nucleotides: TGTGCCACCAGTGATGGGACAGGGGGGAATGAGCAGTTCTTC.

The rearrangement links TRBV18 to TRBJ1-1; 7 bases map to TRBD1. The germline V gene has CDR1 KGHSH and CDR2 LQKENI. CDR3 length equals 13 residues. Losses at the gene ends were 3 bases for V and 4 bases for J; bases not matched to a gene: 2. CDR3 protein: CASSPPGGTEAFF. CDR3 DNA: TGTGCCAGCTCACCGCCAGGGGGCACTGAAGCTTTCTTT. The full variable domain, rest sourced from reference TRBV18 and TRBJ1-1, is NAGVMQNPRHLVRRRGQEARLRCSPMKGHSHVYWYRQLPEEGLKFMVYLQKENIIDESGMPKERFSAEFPKEGPSILRIQQVVRGDSAAYFCASSPPGGTEAFFGQGTRLTVV.

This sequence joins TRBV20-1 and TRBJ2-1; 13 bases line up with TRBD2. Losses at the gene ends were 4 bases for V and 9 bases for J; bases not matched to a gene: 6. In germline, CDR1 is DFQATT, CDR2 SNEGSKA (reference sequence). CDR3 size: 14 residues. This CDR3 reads CSAITSGGAGEQFF. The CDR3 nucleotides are TGCAGTGCTATCACTAGCGGGGGGGCTGGTGAGCAGTTCTTC.

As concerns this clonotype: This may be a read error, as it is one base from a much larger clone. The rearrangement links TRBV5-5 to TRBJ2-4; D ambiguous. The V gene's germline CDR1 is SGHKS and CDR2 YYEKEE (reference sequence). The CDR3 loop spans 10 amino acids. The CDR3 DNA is TGTGCCAGAAGCTTGAGTTGTCGGTACTTC. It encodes CARSLSCRYF.

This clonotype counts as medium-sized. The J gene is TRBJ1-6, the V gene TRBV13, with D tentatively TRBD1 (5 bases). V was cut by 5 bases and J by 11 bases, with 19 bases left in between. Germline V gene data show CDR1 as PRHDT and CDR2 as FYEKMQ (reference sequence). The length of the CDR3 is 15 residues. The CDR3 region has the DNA TGTGCCAGCAGCGCGCGGGACCGAGTTAACCCACCCCTCCACTTT. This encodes CASSARDRVNPPLHF.

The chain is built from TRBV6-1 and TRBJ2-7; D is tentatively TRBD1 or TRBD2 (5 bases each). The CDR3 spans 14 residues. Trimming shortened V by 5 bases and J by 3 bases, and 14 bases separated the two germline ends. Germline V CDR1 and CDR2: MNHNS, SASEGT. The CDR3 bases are TGTGCCAGCAGTAGAGGGACGGCGGGCTACGAGCAGTACTTC. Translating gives CASSRGTAGYEQYF.

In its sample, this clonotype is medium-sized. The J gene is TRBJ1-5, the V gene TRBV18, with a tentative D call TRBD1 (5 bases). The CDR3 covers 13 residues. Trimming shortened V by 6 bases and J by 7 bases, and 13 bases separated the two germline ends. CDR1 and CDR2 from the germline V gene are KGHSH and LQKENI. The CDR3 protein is CASSLDRQQPQHF. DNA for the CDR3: TGTGCCAGCTCCCTAGACAGACAGCAGCCCCAGCATTTT.

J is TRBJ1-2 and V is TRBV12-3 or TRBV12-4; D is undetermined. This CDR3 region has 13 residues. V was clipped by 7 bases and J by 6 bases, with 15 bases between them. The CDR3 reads CASKATWVDGYTF. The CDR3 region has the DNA TGTGCCAGCAAAGCCACATGGGTGGATGGCTACACCTTC.